Below, one T cell receptor beta chain is given with its context. Its target is not known. Data came from immunoSEQ multiplex PCR; TCRdb stores just in-frame clones and leaves some out. Of 150,000 to 250,000 clones in the sample, about 94% were seen once. This record belongs to a study of T cell responses to AZD1222 COVID-19 vaccine. Study-wide results and limits: There were vaccine-associated CD4 TCRs across spike, dominant at 160-218 and 743-854. Repertoire sampling was restricted to post-peak T cell response timepoints.

The length of the CDR3 is 16 residues. With 6 bases clipped from V and 7 bases from J, the junction kept 12 bases outside the gene matches. Looked up from germline, CDR1 is MDHEN and CDR2 is SYDVKM. This rearrangement joins TRBV28 to TRBJ1-6; 7 nucleotides match TRBD1. This sequence was found in an adult who received the AZD1222 COVID-19 vaccine. The sequenced sample was peripheral blood, obtained 28 days after the second AZD1222 dose. The CDR3 bases are TGTGCCAGCAGCCCCCCAGGGGGGAAATGGAATTCACCCCTCCACTTT. It encodes CASSPPGGKWNSPLHF.